The rows below give T cell receptor beta chains drawn from one sample of a study of T cell clonotyping in hematopoietic cell transplantation. Produced via immunoSEQ multiplex PCR; TCRdb's table is partial and in-frame only. The data show about 14,000 clones, with around 98% seen just once and less than 4.5% held by the top ten. Sample: peripheral blood mononuclear cells, taken 30 days after allogeneic stem cell transplant. The receptors stem from a female patient aged 45 to 65 who had an allogeneic stem cell transplant from an unrelated donor, so T cells may come from the graft donor. Some clones in this sample may be carry-over from other donors' samples. Each CDR3 is given with its conserved first and last residue. Each record gives: clone size, D gene, V gene, J gene, CDR3 protein, CDR3 DNA. The D gene is left open where the match is weak. Some rows have no size entry. The others give once, few or many, or a class for an expanded clone.

clone size: NA; D gene: NA; V gene: TRBV7-8; J gene: TRBJ2-7; CDR3 protein: CASSFYGGDTSYEQYF; CDR3 DNA: TGTGCCAGCAGCTTCTACGGGGGCGACACCTCCTACGAGCAGTACTTC
clone size: NA; D gene: NA; V gene: TRBV6-6; J gene: TRBJ1-2; CDR3 protein: CATMGAIGFGYTF; CDR3 DNA: TGTGCCACCATGGGCGCGATCGGGTTTGGCTACACCTTC
clone size: once; D gene: NA; V gene: TRBV2; J gene: TRBJ1-2; CDR3 protein: CASSGGGPSGYTF; CDR3 DNA: TGTGCCAGCAGTGGGGGGGGACCGTCGGGCTACACCTTC
clone size: NA; D gene: TRBD1; V gene: TRBV5-1; J gene: TRBJ2-2; CDR3 protein: CASSLTGTGPGGELFF; CDR3 DNA: TGCGCCAGCAGCCTAACCGGGACAGGGCCGGGCGGGGAGCTGTTTTTT
clone size: NA; D gene: TRBD1; V gene: TRBV5-6; J gene: TRBJ1-6; CDR3 protein: CASNRDRNSPLHF; CDR3 DNA: TGTGCCAGCAACCGGGACAGAAATTCACCCCTCCACTTT
clone size: NA; D gene: NA; V gene: TRBV7-6; J gene: TRBJ1-1; CDR3 protein: CASSSGLTARNTEAFF; CDR3 DNA: TGTGCCAGCAGCTCGGGCTTGACAGCGAGGAACACTGAAGCTTTCTTT
clone size: NA; D gene: NA; V gene: TRBV29-1; J gene: TRBJ2-3; CDR3 protein: CSGGGANTDTQYF; CDR3 DNA: TGCAGCGGAGGGGGGGCGAACACAGATACGCAGTATTTT
clone size: NA; D gene: NA; V gene: TRBV29-1; J gene: TRBJ2-3; CDR3 protein: CSVGTSTDTQYF; CDR3 DNA: TGCAGCGTTGGGACTAGCACAGATACGCAGTATTTT
clone size: NA; D gene: NA; V gene: TRBV2; J gene: TRBJ1-5; CDR3 protein: CATANGNQPQHF; CDR3 DNA: TGTGCCACTGCAAATGGCAATCAGCCCCAGCATTTT
clone size: NA; D gene: NA; V gene: TRBV4-1; J gene: TRBJ2-2; CDR3 protein: CASSQDAGLNTGELFF; CDR3 DNA: TGCGCCAGCAGCCAAGATGCGGGGCTCAACACCGGGGAGCTGTTTTTT
clone size: once; D gene: NA; V gene: TRBV19; J gene: TRBJ1-2; CDR3 protein: CAGRGTAGAGYTF; CDR3 DNA: TGTGCCGGAAGAGGCACAGCAGGGGCCGGCTACACCTTC
clone size: NA; D gene: NA; V gene: TRBV30; J gene: TRBJ1-4; CDR3 protein: CAWARREYEKLFF; CDR3 DNA: TGTGCCTGGGCAAGACGAGAATACGAAAAACTGTTTTTT
clone size: once; D gene: TRBD1; V gene: TRBV5-1; J gene: TRBJ2-6; CDR3 protein: CASSLVGQGALRSGANVLTF; CDR3 DNA: TGCGCCAGCAGCTTGGTGGGACAGGGGGCGCTACGCTCTGGGGCCAACGTCCTGACTTTC
clone size: NA; D gene: NA; V gene: TRBV29-1; J gene: TRBJ1-1; CDR3 protein: CSTRIGDTEAFF; CDR3 DNA: TGCAGCACGAGGATCGGAGACACTGAAGCTTTCTTT
clone size: NA; D gene: TRBD1; V gene: TRBV19; J gene: TRBJ1-1; CDR3 protein: CASITTGVRTEAFF; CDR3 DNA: TGTGCCAGTATTACCACAGGGGTGAGGACTGAAGCTTTCTTT
clone size: NA; D gene: NA; V gene: TRBV7-8; J gene: TRBJ1-4; CDR3 protein: CASRQQDSSEKLFF; CDR3 DNA: TGTGCCAGCAGACAACAGGACTCGAGTGAAAAACTGTTTTTT
clone size: NA; D gene: TRBD2; V gene: TRBV12-5; J gene: TRBJ2-3; CDR3 protein: CASGLGLAGVDTQYF; CDR3 DNA: TGTGCTAGTGGTTTAGGGCTAGCGGGGGTAGATACGCAGTATTTT
clone size: NA; D gene: TRBD1; V gene: TRBV13; J gene: TRBJ2-7; CDR3 protein: CASSLGGQVKQYF; CDR3 DNA: TGTGCCAGCAGCTTAGGGGGACAGGTAAAGCAGTACTTC
clone size: NA; D gene: TRBD1; V gene: TRBV4-2; J gene: TRBJ1-1; CDR3 protein: CASSPRVGQGDTEAFF; CDR3 DNA: TGTGCCAGCAGCCCCCGGGTGGGGCAGGGGGACACTGAAGCTTTCTTT
clone size: NA; D gene: NA; V gene: TRBV2; J gene: TRBJ1-4; CDR3 protein: CASSDRSRAKLFF; CDR3 DNA: TGTGCCAGCAGTGATAGGTCCAGGGCAAAACTGTTTTTT
clone size: NA; D gene: TRBD1; V gene: TRBV5-1; J gene: TRBJ1-4; CDR3 protein: CASSLGTGGMTNEKLFF; CDR3 DNA: TGCGCCAGCAGCTTGGGAACAGGGGGGATGACTAATGAAAAACTGTTTTTT
clone size: NA; D gene: TRBD1; V gene: TRBV9; J gene: TRBJ2-1; CDR3 protein: CASSVVDRGHEQFF; CDR3 DNA: TGTGCCAGCAGCGTAGTGGACAGGGGACATGAGCAGTTCTTC
clone size: NA; D gene: NA; V gene: TRBV13; J gene: TRBJ1-6; CDR3 protein: CASSFDRRDNSPLHF; CDR3 DNA: TGTGCCAGCAGCTTCGACAGGAGGGATAATTCACCCCTCCACTTT
clone size: NA; D gene: NA; V gene: TRBV11-1; J gene: TRBJ1-4; CDR3 protein: CASSSAEGRSTNEKLFF; CDR3 DNA: TGTGCCAGCAGCTCCGCCGAGGGGCGAAGTACTAATGAAAAACTGTTTTTT
clone size: NA; D gene: NA; V gene: TRBV30; J gene: TRBJ1-6; CDR3 protein: CAWRGQSSTYNSPLHF; CDR3 DNA: TGTGCCTGGAGAGGACAGTCCTCCACCTATAATTCACCCCTCCACTTT
clone size: NA; D gene: NA; V gene: TRBV28; J gene: TRBJ1-1; CDR3 protein: CASRAGELNTEAFF; CDR3 DNA: TGTGCCAGCAGAGCAGGGGAACTGAACACTGAAGCTTTCTTT
clone size: NA; D gene: NA; V gene: TRBV5-1; J gene: TRBJ1-2; CDR3 protein: CASRQLREDYGYTF; CDR3 DNA: TGCGCCAGCAGGCAGCTCAGGGAGGACTATGGCTACACCTTC
clone size: once; D gene: NA; V gene: TRBV5-6; J gene: TRBJ1-2; CDR3 protein: CARSIGQTNYGYTF; CDR3 DNA: TGTGCCAGAAGCATAGGACAGACAAACTATGGCTACACCTTC
clone size: NA; D gene: NA; V gene: TRBV11-2; J gene: TRBJ1-2; CDR3 protein: CASSFYPDGASNYGYTF; CDR3 DNA: TGTGCCAGCAGCTTCTATCCGGACGGAGCATCTAACTATGGCTACACCTTC
clone size: once; D gene: TRBD2; V gene: TRBV6-4; J gene: TRBJ2-1; CDR3 protein: CASSVLAGESNEQFF; CDR3 DNA: TGTGCCAGCAGTGTTCTAGCGGGGGAAAGCAATGAGCAGTTCTTC
clone size: NA; D gene: NA; V gene: TRBV29-1; J gene: TRBJ2-5; CDR3 protein: CSVTLLARETQYF; CDR3 DNA: TGCAGCGTGACCCTACTAGCCCGAGAGACCCAGTACTTC
clone size: NA; D gene: NA; V gene: TRBV13; J gene: TRBJ1-1; CDR3 protein: CADGTMNTEAFF; CDR3 DNA: TGTGCGGACGGCACCATGAACACTGAAGCTTTCTTT
clone size: NA; D gene: NA; V gene: TRBV7-6; J gene: TRBJ1-5; CDR3 protein: CASSLGTGVGQPQHF; CDR3 DNA: TGTGCCAGCAGCTTAGGCACAGGCGTAGGACAGCCCCAGCATTTT
clone size: NA; D gene: NA; V gene: TRBV11-2; J gene: TRBJ2-5; CDR3 protein: CASSPGLYETQYF; CDR3 DNA: TGTGCCAGCAGCCCAGGGTTATATGAGACCCAGTACTTC
clone size: once; D gene: NA; V gene: TRBV9; J gene: TRBJ1-6; CDR3 protein: CASSVVSADSPLHF; CDR3 DNA: TGTGCCAGCAGCGTAGTTAGTGCAGATTCACCCCTCCACTTT
clone size: once; D gene: TRBD2; V gene: TRBV19; J gene: TRBJ2-3; CDR3 protein: CASSISLGGRAPTDTQYF; CDR3 DNA: TGTGCCAGTAGTATCTCCCTCGGCGGGAGGGCCCCCACAGATACGCAGTATTTT
clone size: NA; D gene: NA; V gene: TRBV7-7; J gene: TRBJ1-1; CDR3 protein: CASSYQENTEAFF; CDR3 DNA: TGTGCTAGCAGCTATCAGGAAAACACTGAAGCTTTCTTT
clone size: NA; D gene: TRBD1; V gene: TRBV7-8; J gene: TRBJ1-2; CDR3 protein: CASSSRQGWGNYGYTF; CDR3 DNA: TGTGCCAGCAGCTCCAGACAGGGCTGGGGTAACTATGGCTACACCTTC